One and the same sample provided the 30 T cell receptor beta chains below, sequenced in a study of blood T cell repertoires in COVID-19 (dated by TCRdb to the early 2020s). The library was produced with the immunoSEQ multiplex PCR assay. TCRdb obtained this table from immuneACCESS and retained in-frame rearrangements with V and J assigned. These tables miss some clones; where compared with another copy, unresolved V genes account for less than half of the shortfall, and the remainder is unexplained. The sample profile shows around 310,000 clones; approximately 88% of them were found once. The top ten constitute 5% of the sample. The material sequenced was PBMCs or T cells enriched from blood (not recorded which). These receptor sequences come from a man aged 30 to 45 who had recovered from COVID-19.

This clone was seen more than once but under ten times. This clone may be a read error of a much larger clone one base away. V gene TRBV4-2 combines with J gene TRBJ2-1; D is perhaps TRBD2 (7 bases). CDR1 and CDR2 (germline): LGHNA, YNFKEQ. The CDR3 contains 17 residues. The V gene lost 0 bases and the J gene lost 2 bases, with 14 bases spanning the gap. CDR3 loop: CASSQEGGGGAYNEQFF. The CDR3 nucleotides read TGTGCCAGCAGCCAAGAGGGGGGAGGGGGGGCCTACAATGAGCAGTTCTTC.

The CDR3 reads CASSPVGALNSPLHF. The CDR3 coding sequence is TGTGCCAGCAGCCCAGTAGGGGCTCTGAATTCACCCCTCCACTTT. V usage is TRBV6-5 and J usage is TRBJ1-6, with D possibly matching TRBD1 (5 bases). Germline V gives CDR1 MNHEY, CDR2 SVGAGI. CDR3 length: 15 amino acids. The ends were cut back, 6 bases at V and 7 bases at J, with 16 bases in the middle.

The gene calls are TRBV4-1 and TRBJ1-4, with TRBD1 matching over 10 bases. This CDR3 comprises 16 residues. V shed 2 bases, J shed 8 bases, and the junction held 8 bases outside the gene matches. Germline V gene sequence: CDR1 MGHRA, CDR2 YSYEKL. CDR3 protein: CASSQISGTGDEKLFF. CDR3 DNA sequence: TGCGCCAGCAGCCAAATATCCGGGACAGGGGACGAAAAACTGTTTTTT.

The V and J genes are TRBV27 and TRBJ1-6; maybe TRBD1 (5 bases). Germline CDR1 reads MNHEY; CDR2 reads SMNVEV (reference sequence). CDR3 length: 15 residues. Trimming removed 5 bases at V and 7 bases at J, with 15 bases between. This CDR3 reads CASSPPGLRNSPLHF. The CDR3 coding sequence is TGTGCCAGCAGTCCGCCGGGACTTAGAAATTCACCCCTCCACTTT.

The J gene is TRBJ1-5, the V gene TRBV2; D is ambiguous. V gave up 9 bases and J gave up 0 bases, with 9 bases separating them. Germline lookup yields CDR1 SNHLY and CDR2 FYNNEI. The CDR3 extends over 13 amino acids. CDR3 protein: CASLTDSNQPQHF. CDR3 sequence (DNA): TGTGCCAGTCTGACTGATAGCAATCAGCCCCAGCATTTT.

This chain joins TRBV4-2 and TRBJ2-3; perhaps TRBD1 as D (5 bases). The CDR3 totals 16 residues. Trimming removed 0 bases from V and 1 base from J, with 11 bases in between. Germline V CDR1 and CDR2: LGHNA, YNFKEQ. CDR3 sequence (DNA): TGTGCCAGCAGCCAAGAGGGTCAGGGCCGCACAGATACGCAGTATTTT. Residues: CASSQEGQGRTDTQYF.

This chain joins TRBV3-1 (or the pseudogene TRBV3-2) and TRBJ1-2; D is ambiguous. CDR1 and CDR2 (germline): LGHDT, YNNKEL (reference sequence). The CDR3 length is 17 residues. Trimming removed 4 bases at V and 0 bases at J, with 18 bases between. The CDR3 DNA reads as TGTGCCAGCAGCCTAAATCAGGCAGAGTACTCTAACTATGGCTACACCTTC. Protein: CASSLNQAEYSNYGYTF.

This clone was seen at least ten times. In the same sample, other DNA sequences code for this CDR3. V gene TRBV3-1 (or the pseudogene TRBV3-2) combines with J gene TRBJ2-7; 9 nucleotides line up with TRBD2. This CDR3 has 15 amino acids. The V gene end was trimmed by 1 base and the J gene end by 5 bases; junction bases not matched to a gene: 6. The V gene's germline CDR1 is LGHDT and CDR2 YNNKEL (reference sequence). The CDR3 DNA sequence: TGTGCCAGCAGCCAAGTGGCGGGGGGGCCCAACGAGCAGTACTTC. Its protein is CASSQVAGGPNEQYF.

This chain links TRBV10-3 with TRBJ1-1; a possible D gene is TRBD1 (6 bases). CDR3 length: 14 residues. CDR1 and CDR2 from the germline V gene are ENHRY and SYGVKD. V lost 7 bases, J lost 6 bases, and 18 bases lay in between. CDR3 sequence reads: CAITRGRGVAEAFF. DNA for the CDR3: TGTGCCATCACGAGGGGGAGGGGGGTTGCTGAAGCTTTCTTT.

V gene TRBV28 combines with J gene TRBJ2-5, with D tentatively TRBD2 (5 bases). With 4 bases removed from V and 2 bases from J, the gap between germline ends came to 17 bases. CDR1 and CDR2 (germline): MDHEN, SYDVKM. The CDR3 spans 16 residues. The CDR3 loop is CASSSIGLTMQETQYF. The CDR3 nucleotides read TGTGCCAGCAGTTCCATAGGACTGACTATGCAAGAGACCCAGTACTTC. The whole variable domain, remainder taken from reference TRBV28 and TRBJ2-5, is DVKVTQSSRYLVKRTGEKVFLECVQDMDHENMFWYRQDPGLGLRLIYFSYDVKMKEKGDIPEGYSVSREKKERFSLILESASTNQTSMYLCASSSIGLTMQETQYFGPGTRLLVL.

The genes are TRBV30 and TRBJ1-2, with 7 bases identical to TRBD1. Germline V gene sequence: CDR1 GTSNPN, CDR2 SVGIG (reference sequence). Germline trimming cut 1 base from V and 8 bases from J; bases unmatched to any gene: 19. CDR3 length: 17 amino acids. CDR3 residues: CAWSATTETGWTFGYTF. CDR3 nucleotides: TGTGCCTGGAGTGCTACGACAGAGACAGGGTGGACTTTCGGCTACACCTTC.

The chain has TRBV6-6 and TRBJ1-5; no definite D call. Trimming removed 7 bases from V and 3 bases from J, with 10 bases in between. From germline, CDR1 is MNHNY and CDR2 SVGAGI (reference sequence). This CDR3 region has 13 residues. The CDR3 DNA sequence: TGTGCCAGCACGCGACAAGTCAATCAGCCCCAGCATTTT. Amino acids: CASTRQVNQPQHF.

The rearrangement links TRBV11-2 to TRBJ1-2, with TRBD1 as a possible D gene (6 bases). The CDR3 loop spans 12 amino acids. Germline loops: CDR1 SGHAT, CDR2 FQNNGV. With 7 bases removed from V and 8 bases from J, the gap between germline ends came to 14 bases. CDR3 amino acids: CASNDRIDGYTF. In DNA, the CDR3 is TGTGCCAGCAACGACAGGATAGACGGCTACACCTTC. The full variable domain, in which reference TRBV11-2 and TRBJ1-2 provide the parts outside the CDR3, is EAGVAQSPRYKIIEKRQSVAFWCNPISGHATLYWYQQILGQGPKLLIQFQNNGVVDDSQLPKDRFSAERLKGVDSTLKIQPAKLEDSAVYLCASNDRIDGYTFGSGTRLTVV.

The chain employs TRBV6-5 and TRBJ1-4; perhaps TRBD1 as D (6 bases). The germline V gene has CDR1 MNHEY and CDR2 SVGAGI. With 0 bases removed from V and 8 bases from J, the gap between germline ends came to 10 bases. The CDR3 totals 14 residues. This chain's CDR3 is CASSYSYRVEKLFF. The CDR3 nucleotides are TGTGCCAGCAGTTACTCCTACAGGGTGGAAAAACTGTTTTTT.

This clone was seen only once. This sequence joins TRBV7-8 and TRBJ2-2; possibly TRBD1 for D (6 bases). Trimming stripped 5 bases from V and 7 bases from J, with 17 bases between. The CDR3 has 15 residues. Germline CDR1 reads SGHVS; CDR2 reads FQNEAQ. CDR3 DNA sequence: TGTGCCAGCAGCCTCTGGACAGACTATATCGGGGAGCTGTTTTTT. It specifies CASSLWTDYIGELFF.

The V and J genes are TRBV6-5 and TRBJ1-1, with a tentative D call TRBD1 (6 bases). The V gene's germline CDR1 is MNHEY and CDR2 SVGAGI. With 0 bases removed from V and 7 bases from J, the gap between germline ends came to 12 bases. This CDR3 is built from 14 residues. The CDR3 here is CASSYSGGAIEAFF. CDR3 DNA: TGTGCCAGCAGTTACTCTGGGGGGGCGATTGAAGCTTTCTTT.

The V gene is TRBV21-1, the J gene TRBJ1-1; TRBD1, the D gene given by the table, was not confirmed from the DNA. TRBV21-1 is shown as a pseudogene. The CDR3 runs to 17 residues. For the CDR3, the DNA is TGTGCCAGCAGCAGGAGGTCAGGGGATAATGGGAACACTGAAGCTTTCTTT. Amino acid sequence: CASSRRSGDNGNTEAFF.

This rearrangement joins TRBV4-1 to TRBJ2-7, with D possibly matching TRBD1 (5 bases). Germline V lookup: CDR1 MGHRA, CDR2 YSYEKL. CDR3 size: 15 residues. V was pared by 2 bases and J by 3 bases, with 14 bases between. The CDR3 protein is CASSQWTPGDYEQYF. CDR3 DNA sequence: TGCGCCAGCAGCCAATGGACACCTGGGGACTACGAGCAGTACTTC.

The rearrangement links TRBV6-6 to TRBJ2-1, with a tentative D call TRBD2 (6 bases). The CDR3 extends over 16 amino acids. The V gene's germline CDR1 is MNHNY and CDR2 SVGAGI (reference sequence). Trimming shortened V by 5 bases and J by 2 bases, and 16 bases separated the two germline ends. The CDR3: CASSQGAGFTYNEQFF. The CDR3 DNA follows: TGTGCCAGCAGTCAAGGAGCGGGTTTCACCTACAATGAGCAGTTCTTC.

The chain employs TRBV9 and TRBJ1-4; 10 nucleotides align to TRBD1. V trimming: 3 bases; J trimming: 7 bases; junction bases outside the gene matches: 3. Germline V gene sequence: CDR1 SGDLS, CDR2 YYNGEE. This CDR3 has 14 amino acids. CDR3 in amino acids: CASSAGQGSEKLFF. The CDR3 bases are TGTGCCAGCAGCGCGGGACAGGGGAGTGAAAAACTGTTTTTT.

The chain uses TRBV7-9 and TRBJ1-3; 8 bases map to TRBD1. Germline V gene lookup returns CDR1 SEHNR and CDR2 FQNEAQ (reference sequence). The CDR3 runs 15 residues. Trimming took 5 bases from V and 2 from J; bases not matched to a gene: 5. The DNA for the CDR3 is TGTGCCAGCAGCCGCACAGGGGGAACTGGAAACACCATATATTTT. It translates to CASSRTGGTGNTIYF.

The chain carries TRBV3-1 (or the pseudogene TRBV3-2) and TRBJ1-5; D gene uncertain. Trimming took 4 bases from V and 5 from J, leaving 9 bases between them. Germline-derived CDR1 and CDR2 are LGHDT and YNNKEL (reference sequence). The CDR3 is 13 amino acids. DNA for the CDR3: TGTGCCAGCAGCCGAGGGCGGGATCAGCCCCAGCATTTT. It encodes CASSRGRDQPQHF.

This chain links TRBV24-1 with TRBJ2-5; 7 bases agree with TRBD1. This CDR3 comprises 18 residues. Unmatched junction bases numbered 17, after V lost 4 bases and J lost 4 bases. Germline-derived CDR1 and CDR2 are KGHDR and SFDVKD. The CDR3 protein is CATSERTADRVLRETQYF. The CDR3 DNA sequence: TGTGCCACCAGTGAAAGAACCGCAGACAGGGTGTTACGAGAGACCCAGTACTTC.

The V call is TRBV3-1 (or the pseudogene TRBV3-2), the J call TRBJ2-3; D is undetermined. The CDR3 spans 13 residues. V dropped 10 bases and J dropped 1 base, with 12 bases sitting between them. Germline CDR1 LGHDT, CDR2 YNNKEL (reference sequence). CDR3: CATRYRGTDTQYF. The CDR3 DNA reads TGTGCCACTAGATACCGGGGCACAGATACGCAGTATTTT.

The V gene is TRBV7-3, the J gene TRBJ2-5; 11 bases line up with TRBD1. V lost 5 bases, J lost 5 bases, and 1 base stayed unmatched. Germline values: CDR1 SGHTA, CDR2 FQGTGA. The CDR3 extends over 13 amino acids. CDR3 DNA sequence: TGTGCCAGCAGCCGGGACAGGGGGGAGACCCAGTACTTC. It encodes CASSRDRGETQYF.

The chain carries TRBV5-1 and TRBJ1-1; the D is unclear. The germline V and J ends were trimmed by 4 bases and 4 bases, with 14 bases remaining between them. Germline CDR1 is SGHRS and CDR2 is YFSETQ. This CDR3 is built from 14 residues. The CDR3 sequence is CASSLTPGGTEAFF. CDR3 in DNA: TGCGCCAGCAGCCTTACGCCAGGTGGCACTGAAGCTTTCTTT. Full variable domain (missing parts from reference TRBV5-1 and TRBJ1-1): KAGVTQTPRYLIKTRGQQVTLSCSPISGHRSVSWYQQTPGQGLQFLFEYFSETQRNKGNFPGRFSGRQFSNSRSEMNVSTLELGDSALYLCASSLTPGGTEAFFGQGTRLTVV.

The chain has TRBV7-2 and TRBJ1-1, with D possibly matching TRBD1 (5 bases). The length of the CDR3 is 15 residues. Per the germline V gene, CDR1 is SGHTA and CDR2 is FQGNSA. The germline V and J ends were trimmed by 2 bases and 5 bases, with 15 bases remaining between them. CDR3 protein: CASSLREQVGTEAFF. Here the CDR3 DNA reads TGTGCCAGCAGCTTAAGGGAACAGGTGGGAACTGAAGCTTTCTTT.

The rearrangement uses TRBV28 and TRBJ2-5; 7 positions agree with TRBD1. CDR1 and CDR2 from the germline V gene are MDHEN and SYDVKM. The trim removed 5 bases at V and 5 bases at J, leaving 11 bases unmatched. This CDR3 comprises 15 residues. CDR3 nucleotide sequence: TGTGCCAGCAGTAGGATACAGGGGTATGTTGAGACCCAGTACTTC. This gives the protein CASSRIQGYVETQYF.

This chain links TRBV11-3 with TRBJ2-1, with TRBD2 matching over 10 bases. The CDR3 has 18 amino acids. Trimming took 0 bases from V and 1 from J; bases not matched to a gene: 6. Germline assignment: CDR1 SGHNT and CDR2 YENEEA. CDR3 sequence reads: CASSLEAERGGSYNEQFF. CDR3 DNA: TGTGCCAGCAGCTTAGAAGCCGAGCGGGGGGGATCCTACAATGAGCAGTTCTTC.

This chain connects TRBV30 to TRBJ1-5, with D unclear. Trimming took off 4 bases at V and 4 bases at J, with 11 bases between the two ends. The CDR3 runs to 13 residues. CDR1 is GTSNPN, CDR2 SVGIG, per germline (reference sequence). The CDR3 is CAWTQGANQPQHF. Written as DNA, the CDR3 is TGTGCCTGGACCCAAGGAGCGAATCAGCCCCAGCATTTT.